A selection of T cell receptor beta chains follows, all from one sample in a study of T cells after yellow fever vaccination. TCRdb itself ran the 5' RACE reads through MiXCR, one entry per CDR3 protein. The sample shows hundreds of thousands of distinct CDR3 sequences, around 5.3% of them seen only once. The source material was CD4+ T cells sorted from PBMCs, sampled on the day of the yellow fever booster vaccination. These receptors were obtained from a young man who received the YFV17D yellow fever vaccine. Both conserved end residues are trimmed from each CDR3. Fields, in order: CDR3 protein, J gene, V gene.

cdr3_aa: ASSLTAETQY
j_call: TRBJ2-5
v_call: TRBV5-1

cdr3_aa: ASTHPGLVDTQY
j_call: TRBJ2-3
v_call: TRBV6-5

cdr3_aa: AISDQANYGYT
j_call: TRBJ1-2
v_call: TRBV10-3

cdr3_aa: AIRARSGGARSYNEQF
j_call: TRBJ2-1
v_call: TRBV10-3

cdr3_aa: ASSSEGLPNEKLF
j_call: TRBJ1-4
v_call: TRBV7-9

cdr3_aa: SATGGEQPQH
j_call: TRBJ1-5
v_call: TRBV20-1

cdr3_aa: SVSGQDNGYT
j_call: TRBJ1-2
v_call: TRBV29-1

cdr3_aa: ASSLKWQGNTEAF
j_call: TRBJ1-1
v_call: TRBV7-2

cdr3_aa: ATSRDREDYSNQPQH
j_call: TRBJ1-5
v_call: TRBV15

cdr3_aa: ASSQETSGGLEETQY
j_call: TRBJ2-5
v_call: TRBV4-2

cdr3_aa: ASSPHTGGNTEAF
j_call: TRBJ1-1
v_call: TRBV4-3

cdr3_aa: ASSFYRDRVGYT
j_call: TRBJ1-2
v_call: TRBV7-2

cdr3_aa: ASSYSPSSDTQY
j_call: TRBJ2-3
v_call: TRBV6-2/TRBV6-3

cdr3_aa: ASSPSGTSSETQY
j_call: TRBJ2-5
v_call: TRBV4-1

cdr3_aa: ASSQEIQQGLGALVNIQY
j_call: TRBJ2-4
v_call: TRBV4-3

cdr3_aa: ASRRLAGRQETQY
j_call: TRBJ2-5
v_call: TRBV19

cdr3_aa: ASSLNRANEKLF
j_call: TRBJ1-4
v_call: TRBV5-4

cdr3_aa: ASSLSAAGGTDTQY
j_call: TRBJ2-3
v_call: TRBV5-4

cdr3_aa: ASGARDLMAPLH
j_call: TRBJ1-6
v_call: TRBV12-5

cdr3_aa: ASSLLPPGMGGSNSPLH
j_call: TRBJ1-6
v_call: TRBV12-3/TRBV12-4

cdr3_aa: ASSEWVTGVGDTQY
j_call: TRBJ2-3
v_call: TRBV6-1

cdr3_aa: ASSQDPGFSEKLF
j_call: TRBJ1-4
v_call: TRBV4-3